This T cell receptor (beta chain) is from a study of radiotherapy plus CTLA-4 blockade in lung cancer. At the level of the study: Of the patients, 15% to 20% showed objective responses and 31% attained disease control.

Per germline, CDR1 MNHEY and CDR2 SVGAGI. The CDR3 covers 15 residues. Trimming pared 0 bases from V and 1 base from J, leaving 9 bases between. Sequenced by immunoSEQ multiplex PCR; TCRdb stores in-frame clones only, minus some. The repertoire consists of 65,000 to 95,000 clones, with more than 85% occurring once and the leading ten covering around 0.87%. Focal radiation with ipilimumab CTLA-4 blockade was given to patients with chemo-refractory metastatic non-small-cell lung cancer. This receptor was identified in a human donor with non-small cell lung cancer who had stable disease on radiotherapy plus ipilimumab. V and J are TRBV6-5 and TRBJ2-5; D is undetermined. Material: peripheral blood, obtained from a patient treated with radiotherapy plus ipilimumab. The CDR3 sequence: CASSYSRNRQETQYF. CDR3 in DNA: TGTGCCAGCAGTTACTCGCGGAACCGCCAAGAGACCCAGTACTTC.